The entry below gives a single T cell receptor beta chain sequence along with its context. The method was immunoSEQ multiplex PCR; TCRdb's version includes in-frame clones alone and lacks a portion of them. The data hold tens of thousands of clones, with 75% to 95% observed a single time. The sample comes from a study of blood T cell repertoires in COVID-19. The receptor comes from a man aged 55 to 70 with acute or convalescent COVID-19. Sample: peripheral blood.

CDR3 protein: CASSQDPGSGELFF. The CDR3 DNA reads TGCGCCAGCAGCCAAGATCCGGGGTCCGGGGAGCTGTTTTTT. The chain has TRBV4-3 and TRBJ2-2; maybe TRBD2 (5 bases). Germline CDR1 reads LGHNA; CDR2 reads YSLEER. The ends were cut back, 0 bases at V and 6 bases at J, with 8 bases in the middle. This CDR3 region has 14 residues.